One and the same sample provided the 21 T cell receptor beta chains below, sequenced in a study of CD8 T cells in Susac syndrome. Random hexamers served to reverse transcribe roughly 0.5 to 1 ug RNA. In TCRdb, the immunoSEQ multiplex PCR reads were re-called with MiXCR into one record per CDR3 protein. The sample holds 150,000 to 200,000 distinct CDR3 sequences, 85% to 95% seen once. The sequencing input was CD8+ T cells from PBMCs. These receptor sequences come from a human donor with multiple sclerosis.

This chain uses TRBV6-1 with TRBJ2-1, with TRBD2 as a possible D gene (5 bases). Germline V gene lookup returns CDR1 MNHNS and CDR2 SASEGT. Trimming removed 6 bases from V and 5 bases from J, with 23 bases in between. This CDR3 has 17 amino acids. The CDR3 DNA reads as TGTGCCAGCAGCCACCTGGCAAGAGGGCCCTATAACAATGAGCAGTTCTTC. Its protein is CASSHLARGPYNNEQFF.

The chain recombines TRBV30 with TRBJ1-1; 7 positions match TRBD1. This CDR3 has 15 residues. CDR1 is GTSNPN, CDR2 SVGIG, per germline (reference sequence). Trimming took 1 base from V and 1 from J; bases not matched to a gene: 6. The CDR3 region has the DNA TGTGCCTGGAGTGGGCAGGGGGAGAGGAACACTGAAGCTTTCTTT. Protein: CAWSGQGERNTEAFF.

The rearrangement uses TRBV2 and TRBJ1-2; D not resolved. This CDR3 has 16 amino acids. V lost 7 bases and J lost 8, with 26 bases in between. Per the germline V gene, CDR1 is SNHLY and CDR2 is FYNNEI. The CDR3 region is CASKRYKDTVGEGYTF. In DNA form, the CDR3 reads TGTGCCAGCAAGAGGTATAAGGATACAGTGGGTGAAGGCTACACCTTC.

V usage is TRBV29-1 and J usage is TRBJ2-2; 7 bases match TRBD1. The CDR3 consists of 16 residues. Looked up from germline, CDR1 is SQVTM and CDR2 is ANQGSEA. Unmatched junction bases numbered 10, after V lost 2 bases and J lost 4 bases. In DNA, the CDR3 is TGCAGCGTTGAACTTCGCAGGGGGATAGGCACCGGGGAGCTGTTTTTT. Its protein is CSVELRRGIGTGELFF.

This chain links TRBV20-1 with TRBJ2-3; 7 bases match TRBD2. The germline V gene has CDR1 DFQATT and CDR2 SNEGSKA (reference sequence). This CDR3 comprises 14 residues. The junction had 6 bases not matched to a gene; V was cut back by 6 bases and J by 0 bases. The CDR3, as DNA: TGCAGTGCCTCCGGGGGGATAAGCACAGATACGCAGTATTTT. It specifies CSASGGISTDTQYF.

The V gene is TRBV3-1, the J gene TRBJ2-3, with D unclear. Per germline, CDR1 LGHDT and CDR2 YNNKEL (reference sequence). V was trimmed by 1 base and J by 3 bases, leaving 14 bases between them. The CDR3 spans 16 residues. The CDR3 region is CASSQVSEDLTDTQYF. Written as DNA, the CDR3 is TGTGCCAGCAGCCAAGTTAGTGAGGACCTGACAGATACGCAGTATTTT.

The gene calls are TRBV12-5 and TRBJ1-2, with 7 bases that match TRBD1. V gave up 4 bases and J gave up 1 base; unmatched junction bases: 3. The V gene's germline CDR1 is LGHNT and CDR2 FRNRAP. The CDR3 runs to 14 residues. The CDR3 region has the DNA TGTGCTAGTGGTTGGGGACAGATTAACTATGGCTACACCTTC. Protein: CASGWGQINYGYTF.

V is TRBV28 and J is TRBJ1-1; D possibly corresponds to TRBD1 (5 bases). The V end lost 6 bases, the J end lost 3 bases, and 17 bases lay between the germline ends. CDR1 and CDR2 from the germline V gene are MDHEN and SYDVKM. This CDR3 has 15 residues. The CDR3 region has the DNA TGTGCCAGCAGCCTTTTCCAGGGACTTTACACTGAAGCTTTCTTT. Protein sequence: CASSLFQGLYTEAFF.

The V gene is TRBV6-5, the J gene TRBJ1-1, with TRBD1 matching 7 bases. The CDR3 is 15 amino acids. With 1 base clipped from V and 1 base from J, the junction kept 3 bases outside the gene matches. CDR1 MNHEY and CDR2 SVGAGI come from the germline V gene. CDR3 protein: CASSYYTGENTEAFF. The CDR3 bases are TGTGCCAGCAGTTACTATACAGGGGAGAACACTGAAGCTTTCTTT.

V gene TRBV27 combines with J gene TRBJ2-7, with 10 bases fitting TRBD2. V trimming: 1 base; J trimming: 3 bases; junction bases outside the gene matches: 9. CDR1 is MNHEY and CDR2 is SMNVEV in the germline V gene (reference sequence). CDR3 size: 17 residues. The CDR3 bases are TGTGCCAGCAGTTTATATGACCCGGGACTAGCGAACTACGAGCAGTACTTC. Residues: CASSLYDPGLANYEQYF.

The CDR3 DNA follows: TGTGCCAGCAGCCTTTCTCAGGGTGGGCAGTACTTC. This sequence encodes CASSLSQGGQYF. The genes are TRBV11-2 and TRBJ2-7; a possible D gene is TRBD1 (5 bases). Germline loops: CDR1 SGHAT, CDR2 FQNNGV. The V and J ends lost 5 bases and 9 bases respectively, with 14 bases between them. The CDR3 covers 12 residues. The entire variable domain, with the rest obtained from reference TRBV11-2 and TRBJ2-7, is as follows: EAGVAQSPRYKIIEKRQSVAFWCNPISGHATLYWYQQILGQGPKLLIQFQNNGVVDDSQLPKDRFSAERLKGVDSTLKIQPAKLEDSAVYLCASSLSQGGQYFGPGTRLTVT.

This clonotype was seen a single time. The chain uses TRBV7-9 and TRBJ2-1; D gene unclear. The germline CDR1 and CDR2 sequences are SEHNR and FQNEAQ (reference sequence). This CDR3 is built from 9 residues. Trimming took 6 bases from V and 9 from J, leaving 3 bases between them. Written as DNA, the CDR3 is TGTGCCAGCAGTATTGAGCAGTTCTTC. Its translation: CASSIEQFF.

The chain is built from TRBV18 and TRBJ2-3, with D perhaps being TRBD1 or TRBD2 (5 bases each). Trimming stripped 4 bases from V and 6 bases from J, with 14 bases between. Looked up from germline, CDR1 is KGHSH and CDR2 is LQKENI. The CDR3 consists of 14 residues. The CDR3 sequence is CASSRDGPRDTQYF. CDR3 bases: TGTGCCAGCTCACGGGACGGACCGAGGGATACGCAGTATTTT.

This chain joins TRBV20-1 and TRBJ2-1; the D gene is possibly TRBD2 (5 bases). The CDR3 totals 13 residues. The germline gives CDR1 DFQATT, CDR2 SNEGSKA (reference sequence). V was trimmed by 3 bases and J by 8 bases, leaving 14 bases between them. The chain's CDR3 is CSASGLDFYEQFF. The CDR3 DNA sequence: TGCAGTGCTAGCGGACTTGATTTCTATGAGCAGTTCTTC.

This clonotype was found a few times. V and J are TRBV6-5 and TRBJ2-1, with TRBD2 matching over 8 bases. V was clipped by 4 bases and J by 16 bases; unmatched bases: 18. Germline CDR1 and CDR2: MNHEY and SVGAGI. The CDR3 totals 15 residues. The CDR3 is CASSLAGNSQPETFF. As DNA, the CDR3 is TGTGCCAGCAGTTTAGCGGGAAACAGTCAGCCAGAGACCTTCTTC.

The chain is built from TRBV28 and TRBJ2-1; the D gene is possibly TRBD1 (6 bases). With 8 bases removed from V and 0 bases from J, the gap between germline ends came to 14 bases. Germline assignment: CDR1 MDHEN and CDR2 SYDVKM. CDR3 length equals 15 residues. The CDR3 loop reads CASLQGSSSYNEQFF. The DNA for the CDR3 is TGTGCCAGCCTTCAGGGGTCTAGCTCCTACAATGAGCAGTTCTTC.

The chain joins TRBV27 to TRBJ2-1; 8 bases map to TRBD1. CDR1 is MNHEY and CDR2 is SMNVEV in the germline V gene (reference sequence). The V segment lost 6 bases and the J segment 4 bases; nucleotides outside the gene matches: 2. The CDR3 has 13 amino acids. The CDR3 spells CASSRGQYNEQFF. The DNA of the CDR3 is TGTGCCAGCAGCAGGGGGCAGTACAATGAGCAGTTCTTC.

The V gene is TRBV29-1, the J gene TRBJ1-5; no clear D gene. There are 13 residues in the CDR3. CDR1 SQVTM and CDR2 ANQGSEA come from the germline V gene. Trimming took 4 bases from V and 7 from J, leaving 14 bases between them. In DNA form, the CDR3 reads TGCAGCGTTGTGGCCGTCCCGGGGCAGCCCCAGCATTTT. As protein: CSVVAVPGQPQHF.

The chain recombines TRBV9 with TRBJ1-2; the D is unclear. Trimming stripped 4 bases from V and 6 bases from J, with 10 bases between. This CDR3 is 12 amino acids long. Germline loops: CDR1 SGDLS, CDR2 YYNGEE. DNA for the CDR3: TGTGCCAGCAGCCCCGCTGGGAATGGCTACACCTTC. It translates to CASSPAGNGYTF.

V gene TRBV7-9 combines with J gene TRBJ2-5, with TRBD2 as a possible D gene (6 bases). Per germline, CDR1 SEHNR and CDR2 FQNEAQ (reference sequence). This CDR3 is 12 amino acids long. Deletions cut 5 bases from V and 5 bases from J, with 9 bases between. In DNA, the CDR3 is TGTGCCAGCAGCCACGCGGGGGAGACCCAGTACTTC. Encoded protein: CASSHAGETQYF.

The chain recombines TRBV6-2 or TRBV6-3 with TRBJ2-3; the D gene is possibly TRBD2 (6 bases). CDR1 is MNHEY, CDR2 SVGEGT, per germline. Trimming cost V 6 bases and J 0 bases, with 10 bases left between them. This CDR3 is 14 amino acids long. The CDR3, as DNA: TGTGCCAGCAGGGTAGCGGCTAGCACAGATACGCAGTATTTT. It codes for CASRVAASTDTQYF.